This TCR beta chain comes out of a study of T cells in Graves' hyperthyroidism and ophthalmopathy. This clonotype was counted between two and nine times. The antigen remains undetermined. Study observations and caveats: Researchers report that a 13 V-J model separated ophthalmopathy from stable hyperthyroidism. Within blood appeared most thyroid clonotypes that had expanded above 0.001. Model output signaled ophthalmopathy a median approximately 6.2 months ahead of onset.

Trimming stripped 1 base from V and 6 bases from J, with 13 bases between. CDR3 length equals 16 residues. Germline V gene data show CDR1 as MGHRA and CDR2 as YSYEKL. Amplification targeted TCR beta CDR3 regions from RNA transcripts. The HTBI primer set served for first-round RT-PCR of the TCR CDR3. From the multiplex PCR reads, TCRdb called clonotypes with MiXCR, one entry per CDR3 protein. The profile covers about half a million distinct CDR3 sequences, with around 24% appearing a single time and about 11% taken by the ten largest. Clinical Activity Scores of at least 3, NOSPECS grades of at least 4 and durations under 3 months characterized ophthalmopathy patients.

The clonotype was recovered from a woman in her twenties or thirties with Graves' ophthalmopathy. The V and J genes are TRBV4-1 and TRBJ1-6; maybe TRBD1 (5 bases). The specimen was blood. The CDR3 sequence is CASSQVRRGANSPLHF. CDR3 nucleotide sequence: TGCGCCAGCAGCCAAGTTAGGCGAGGGGCTAATTCACCCCTCCACTTT.